Shown below are 26 T cell receptor beta chains from a single sample sequenced in a study of cytomegalovirus exposure and HLA in healthy donors. Primers: 60 Vbeta forward and 13 Jbeta reverse. Assay used: immunoSEQ multiplex PCR; TCRdb lists only in-frame clones, some missing. There are about 170,000 clones in the sample; 65% to 75% occur only once, and about 1.4% lies in the top ten. Sequencing was carried out using PBMCs. Receptors originate from a girl aged 5-17 years in good health and CMV-seronegative.

A few counts support this clone. The chain recombines TRBV18 with TRBJ2-7, with D uncertain. Germline V CDR1 and CDR2: KGHSH, LQKENI. The length of the CDR3 is 12 residues. The germline V and J ends were trimmed by 3 bases and 1 base, with 4 bases remaining between them. CDR3 sequence: CASSPVSYEQYF. The CDR3 coding sequence is TGTGCCAGCTCACCCGTGTCCTACGAGCAGTACTTC.

This clone was detected once. The rearrangement joins TRBV4-1 to TRBJ2-7; TRBD2 matches at 7 bases. The CDR3 loop spans 15 amino acids. J gave up 2 bases and V 1 base, and 5 bases lay outside the gene matches. Looked up from germline, CDR1 is MGHRA and CDR2 is YSYEKL. The CDR3 DNA reads as TGCGCCAGCAGCCAAGGGGCGGGGGAGACCTACGAGCAGTACTTC. Translated, it gives CASSQGAGETYEQYF.

The chain is built from TRBV7-9 and TRBJ2-7; 8 nucleotides align to TRBD2. This CDR3 has 17 amino acids. V gave up 3 bases and J gave up 2 bases; unmatched junction bases: 12. Per germline, CDR1 SEHNR and CDR2 FQNEAQ (reference sequence). CDR3 DNA: TGTGCCAGCAGCTTCCGCGGAGTCGGGGGGGCTACCTACGAGCAGTACTTC. Amino acids: CASSFRGVGGATYEQYF.

V usage is TRBV27 and J usage is TRBJ1-2; 7 positions agree with TRBD1. Germline loops: CDR1 MNHEY, CDR2 SMNVEV (reference sequence). V lost 4 bases, J lost 0 bases, and 8 bases stayed unmatched. This CDR3 has 16 residues. The DNA for the CDR3 is TGTGCCAGCAGTTCCCGGGACAGCCTCGCTAACTATGGCTACACCTTC. Translated: CASSSRDSLANYGYTF.

The CDR3 loop reads CASSESGGEVDEQYF. The CDR3 nucleotides read TGCGCCAGCAGTGAGTCCGGGGGGGAAGTCGACGAGCAGTACTTC. This chain joins TRBV10-1 and TRBJ2-7; 8 bases fit TRBD2. The CDR3 covers 15 residues. CDR1 and CDR2 (germline): WNHNN, SYGVQD (reference sequence). V dropped 0 bases and J dropped 5; count of bases not matched to a gene: 6.

The chain carries TRBV29-1 and TRBJ1-2; 9 positions agree with TRBD1. V lost 6 bases to trimming and J lost 7 bases; unmatched junction nucleotides: 15. The CDR3 sequence is 15 residues long. The germline gives CDR1 SQVTM, CDR2 ANQGSEA. The CDR3 protein is CSVDVTGGGGTGYTF. CDR3 nucleotides: TGCAGCGTCGACGTAACAGGGGGCGGAGGTACTGGCTACACCTTC.

The CDR3 DNA follows: TGTGCCAGCTCACCTCTAGCGGGGCTCTCCTACGAGCAGTACTTC. It is translated as CASSPLAGLSYEQYF. The chain combines TRBV18 with TRBJ2-7; TRBD2 aligns across 9 bases. Germline-derived CDR1 and CDR2 are KGHSH and LQKENI. The CDR3 contains 15 residues. Losses at the gene ends were 3 bases for V and 0 bases for J; bases not matched to a gene: 3.

The table lists this clone with a few counts. The V and J genes are TRBV27 and TRBJ2-7, with a tentative D call TRBD2 (5 bases). This CDR3 spans 12 amino acids. Per germline, CDR1 MNHEY and CDR2 SMNVEV (reference sequence). Trimming cost V 4 bases and J 6 bases, with 10 bases left between them. The CDR3 coding sequence is TGTGCCAGCAGTTCTAGGGCGGGCGAGCAGTACTTC. This sequence encodes CASSSRAGEQYF.

The J gene is TRBJ2-2, the V gene TRBV19; possible D gene TRBD2, 7 bases. The germline V gene has CDR1 LNHDA and CDR2 SQIVND (reference sequence). V was pared by 5 bases and J by 10 bases, with 17 bases between. The CDR3 sequence is 14 residues long. CDR3 nucleotides: TGTGCCAGTAGTGGCGGGGGCCACTTGGCGGAGCTGTTTTTT. It is translated as CASSGGGHLAELFF.

The chain couples TRBV19 to TRBJ1-1; no clear D gene. Germline values: CDR1 LNHDA, CDR2 SQIVND (reference sequence). Trimming took off 7 bases at V and 1 base at J, with 10 bases between the two ends. This CDR3 spans 13 amino acids. CDR3 residues: CASIRGGNTEAFF. CDR3 bases: TGTGCCAGTATACGTGGAGGGAACACTGAAGCTTTCTTT.

This clone came up a few times. This sequence joins TRBV7-6 and TRBJ1-1, with 7 bases identical to TRBD1. This CDR3 spans 14 amino acids. V lost 5 bases to trimming and J lost 2 bases; unmatched junction nucleotides: 5. Germline V gene data show CDR1 as SGHVS and CDR2 as FNYEAQ. The CDR3, as DNA: TGTGCCAGCAGCGTGACAGGGACTAACACTGAAGCTTTCTTT. Translated: CASSVTGTNTEAFF.

The chain couples TRBV12-5 to TRBJ1-2; D is possibly TRBD1 (5 bases). Trimming removed 0 bases from V and 6 bases from J, with 14 bases in between. Germline V gene lookup returns CDR1 LGHNT and CDR2 FRNRAP. The CDR3 is made up of 15 amino acids. The CDR3 loop is CASGLVPMGGNGYTF. As DNA, the CDR3 is TGTGCTAGTGGTTTGGTACCCATGGGGGGGAATGGCTACACCTTC.

This chain connects TRBV7-3 to TRBJ1-1, with D tentatively TRBD1 (5 bases). This CDR3 is built from 15 residues. V lost 5 bases and J 7 bases, leaving 20 bases between the germline ends. Germline CDR1 is SGHTA and CDR2 is FQGTGA. CDR3 sequence: CASSPPAGEASEAFF. The CDR3 nucleotides read TGTGCCAGCAGCCCCCCCGCGGGGGAGGCGAGTGAAGCTTTCTTT.

The chain is built from TRBV2 and TRBJ1-5; 9 bases are shared with TRBD1. The germline CDR1 and CDR2 sequences are SNHLY and FYNNEI. The junction had 16 bases not matched to a gene; V was cut back by 11 bases and J by 2 bases. CDR3 length: 17 residues. For the CDR3, the DNA is TGTGCCTCAACTCCCGAACAGGGGGCCGAGGGCAATCAGCCCCAGCATTTT. Residues: CASTPEQGAEGNQPQHF.

This rearrangement joins TRBV10-3 to TRBJ1-4, with 8 bases that match TRBD1. Germline V gene lookup returns CDR1 ENHRY and CDR2 SYGVKD. The CDR3 is made up of 15 amino acids. With 2 bases clipped from V and 7 bases from J, the junction kept 6 bases outside the gene matches. This chain's CDR3 is CAISEGDRTLEKLFF. CDR3 bases: TGTGCCATCAGTGAGGGGGACAGGACCCTTGAAAAACTGTTTTTT.

The chain joins TRBV6-1 to TRBJ2-1; 12 nucleotides agree with TRBD1. With V trimmed by 6 bases and J by 6 bases, 6 bases remained unmatched. The CDR3 loop spans 15 amino acids. Germline-derived CDR1 and CDR2 are MNHNS and SASEGT. The CDR3 sequence: CASRWGQGAVNEQFF. The CDR3 region has the DNA TGTGCCAGCAGGTGGGGACAGGGGGCCGTCAATGAGCAGTTCTTC.

In this sample, this clone turned up a few times. V usage is TRBV11-3 and J usage is TRBJ2-3, with TRBD1 matching 8 bases. From germline, CDR1 is SGHNT and CDR2 YENEEA. The CDR3 length is 16 residues. V lost 5 bases and J lost 7; bases outside the gene matches: 14. CDR3 DNA: TGTGCCAGCAGCCCTTCAGGGGGCGCCTGGGGAAATACGCAGTATTTT. Translating it yields CASSPSGGAWGNTQYF.

The chain recombines TRBV4-1 with TRBJ1-6; 7 bases line up with TRBD1. CDR1 is MGHRA, CDR2 YSYEKL, per germline. With V trimmed by 1 base and J by 5 bases, 8 bases remained unmatched. The CDR3 has 17 amino acids. The CDR3 protein is CASSQAYSGQNNSPLHF. The DNA of the CDR3 is TGCGCCAGCAGCCAAGCCTACTCGGGACAGAATAATTCACCCCTCCACTTT.

The chain links TRBV29-1 to TRBJ2-7; 9 nucleotides line up with TRBD1. The V and J ends lost 7 bases and 3 bases, in that order; junction bases with no gene match: 13. Per germline, CDR1 SQVTM and CDR2 ANQGSEA. CDR3 size: 15 residues. For the CDR3, the DNA is TGCAGCGCTCAGTTAAGGACAGGGGCGAACTACGAGCAGTACTTC. It encodes CSAQLRTGANYEQYF.

The chain couples TRBV7-9 to TRBJ2-7; D remains ambiguous. Germline CDR1 reads SEHNR; CDR2 reads FQNEAQ (reference sequence). This CDR3 is 14 amino acids long. V was pared by 0 bases and J by 0 bases, with 6 bases between. As DNA, the CDR3 is TGTGCCAGCAGCTTAGCAGCAGGCTCCTACGAGCAGTACTTC. Protein sequence: CASSLAAGSYEQYF.

J is TRBJ2-6 and V is TRBV29-1; 8 nucleotides align to TRBD1. Trimming took 3 bases from V and 2 from J; bases not matched to a gene: 6. Germline V gene sequence: CDR1 SQVTM, CDR2 ANQGSEA. The CDR3 is 16 amino acids. For the CDR3, the DNA is TGCAGCGTTGAGGAAACAGGGGGGACTGGGGCCAACGTCCTGACTTTC. Its translation: CSVEETGGTGANVLTF.

Turning to this clone: The same CDR3 can be traced to other DNA sequences in this sample. The chain combines TRBV7-3 with TRBJ1-1; D gene uncertain. V gave up 0 bases and J gave up 1 base, with 3 bases separating them. Germline V lookup: CDR1 SGHTA, CDR2 FQGTGA. The CDR3 consists of 13 residues. CDR3 in amino acids: CASSLTGNTEAFF. In DNA form, the CDR3 reads TGTGCCAGCAGCTTAACCGGGAACACTGAAGCTTTCTTT.

The chain links TRBV6-5 to TRBJ1-1; D might be TRBD1 (5 bases). The CDR3 has 14 residues. Germline V gene sequence: CDR1 MNHEY, CDR2 SVGAGI. Trimming removed 6 bases at V and 1 base at J, with 12 bases between. This chain's CDR3 is CASRPRGENTEAFF. The CDR3 coding sequence is TGTGCCAGCAGACCCCGGGGGGAGAACACTGAAGCTTTCTTT.

The chain uses TRBV6-1 and TRBJ2-7, with TRBD2 matching over 7 bases. The CDR3 length is 14 residues. The ends lost 7 bases at V and 2 bases at J; junction bases unmatched: 8. CDR1 MNHNS and CDR2 SASEGT come from the germline V gene. CDR3 region: CASIEAGPAYEQYF. Here the CDR3 DNA reads TGTGCCAGCATAGAAGCGGGGCCAGCCTACGAGCAGTACTTC.

The chain joins TRBV7-3 to TRBJ2-1; 9 nucleotides agree with TRBD2. With 5 bases clipped from V and 4 bases from J, the junction kept 6 bases outside the gene matches. This CDR3 comprises 15 residues. Germline CDR1 is SGHTA and CDR2 is FQGTGA. The CDR3 bases are TGTGCCAGCAGCAGTAGCGGGGGTCTGTACAATGAGCAGTTCTTC. It codes for CASSSSGGLYNEQFF.

The chain carries TRBV19 and TRBJ1-2, with D tentatively TRBD1 (5 bases). Germline V CDR1 and CDR2: LNHDA, SQIVND (reference sequence). The V and J ends lost 3 bases and 8 bases respectively, with 10 bases between them. The CDR3 has 12 residues. The CDR3 DNA reads TGTGCCAGTAGTATTTCGGGGGAAGGCTACACCTTC. It specifies CASSISGEGYTF.